This TCR beta chain is from a study of PD-L1 blockade in urothelial cancer. Background on the study: Intravenous atezolizumab, 1,200 mg every 3 weeks, was begun by patients around 2014. At 3 weeks after treatment start (second dose) and again at 6 weeks, blood was analyzed.

The data were produced by immunoSEQ multiplex PCR, yet TCRdb's version contains in-frame clones alone and is incomplete. The sample has 30,000 to 40,000 clones, 80% to 90% seen once. Time point indicated: pretreatment peripheral blood. CDR3 size: 15 residues. Germline V lookup: CDR1 ENHRY, CDR2 SYGVKD. Trimming took 3 bases from V and 2 from J; bases not matched to a gene: 6. Specimen: PBMCs, collected around atezolizumab (anti-PD-L1) treatment. The source of this sequence is a man in his 60s with urothelial cancer. The rearrangement links TRBV10-3 to TRBJ1-1; 7 bases agree with TRBD1. The CDR3 here is CAISERGTVNTEAFF. DNA of the CDR3: TGTGCCATCAGTGAAAGGGGGACAGTAAACACTGAAGCTTTCTTT.